This T cell receptor (beta chain) was captured in a study of T cell changes during pregnancy in multiple sclerosis (dated by TCRdb to about 2019). Broadly, across the study: In women with multiple sclerosis, the researchers looked at how the T cell repertoire shifted as pregnancy progressed.

The protocol used for the library was the immunoSEQ multiplex PCR assay. TCRdb limited this immuneACCESS table to in-frame rearrangements with V and J called. A share of clones is missing; checked studies link under half to unresolved V genes, and the rest is unexplained. The sample data list some 60,000 clones, and approximately 90% of these were observed just once. The ten biggest clones cover approximately 0.4% of the sample. Worth noting for this clone: Which antigen it targets is not known. Per-nucleotide qualities are absent, and no much larger clonotype sits a single base away.

CDR3 length: 15 amino acids, cysteine to phenylalanine. This entry keeps only the CDR3 DNA: 45 bases, framed from base 1. V loses 1 base, J loses 4 bases, and the germline ends lie 9 bases apart. From a lookup of the germline V gene (reference sequence), CDR1 and CDR2 are SGHKS and YYEKEE. The receptor was derived from a female donor with multiple sclerosis, enrolled in a pregnancy study. The specimen comprised CD4+ T cells from peripheral blood mononuclear cells, sampled in the third trimester of pregnancy. Recombination linked TRBV5-5 to TRBJ2-6; perhaps TRBD1 is the D gene, with 6 bases matching. The sequenced DNA is TGTGCCAGCAGCTTGACAGGGCTAGGGGCCAACGTCCTGACTTTC. It codes for CASSLTGLGANVLTF.